The 11 T cell receptor beta chains below come from one sample, sequenced in a study of long-term antiretroviral therapy in people with HIV (dated by TCRdb to between 2021 and 2024). The immunoSEQ hsTCRB v3.0 assay was used at survey level resolution for TRB variable region sequencing. The clones in this table, taken by TCRdb from immuneACCESS, are in-frame only. Not every clone is retained; where verified, under half of the shortfall comes from an unresolved V gene, and the cause of the rest is unknown. The sample records 30,000 to 35,000 clones, over 85% of which are singletons. The ten largest account for 3% to 4% of the sample. The sample here was unsorted PBMCs, taken 5 to 5.5 years after starting antiretroviral therapy. The receptors here all came from a woman aged 45-65 years with HIV.

J is TRBJ1-1 and V is TRBV6-1; D gene ambiguous. The V end was cut by 0 bases, the J end by 0 bases, with 14 bases between. Germline-derived CDR1 and CDR2 are MNHNS and SASEGT. This CDR3 comprises 17 residues. The CDR3: CASSEAGPGWMNTEAFF. In DNA form, the CDR3 reads TGTGCCAGCAGTGAAGCCGGGCCAGGCTGGATGAACACTGAAGCTTTCTTT.

This clone appeared a few times. The chain couples TRBV6-5 to TRBJ2-7; 9 nucleotides agree with TRBD1. This CDR3 is built from 14 residues. The germline V gene has CDR1 MNHEY and CDR2 SVGAGI. J was trimmed by 2 bases and V by 6 bases; bases with no gene match: 5. The CDR3 DNA reads TGTGCCAGCAGAACCGGGACAGGGCCCTACGAGCAGTACTTC. Translated: CASRTGTGPYEQYF.

To note about this clone: The junction departs from the called germline gene at one end, perhaps through a read error. The CDR3 region is CASSQGPGNPEAFF. As DNA, the CDR3 is TGCGCCAGCAGCCAAGGGCCGGGGAACCCTGAAGCTTTCTTT. The rearrangement joins TRBV4-1 to TRBJ1-1; unclear D gene. Looked up from germline, CDR1 is MGHRA and CDR2 is YSYEKL. The CDR3 length is 14 residues.

This chain uses TRBV19 with TRBJ1-5; tentatively, D is TRBD1 (6 bases). Per the germline V gene, CDR1 is LNHDA and CDR2 is SQIVND (reference sequence). This CDR3 comprises 16 residues. Between the trimmed V and J ends, which lost 3 bases and 3 bases, there was a span of 15 bases. This chain's CDR3 is CASSISQGSYNQPQHF. The CDR3 DNA follows: TGTGCCAGTAGTATCTCTCAGGGGAGTTACAATCAGCCCCAGCATTTT.

In this sample, this clone turned up once. The chain carries TRBV19 and TRBJ1-2; 7 nucleotides line up with TRBD1. This CDR3 has 14 residues. The trim removed 5 bases at V and 2 bases at J, leaving 5 bases unmatched. Germline-derived CDR1 and CDR2 are LNHDA and SQIVND (reference sequence). CDR3 nucleotide sequence: TGTGCCAGTAGTCGGGACAGAAAAAACTATGGCTACACCTTC. Protein product: CASSRDRKNYGYTF.

The V call is TRBV19, the J call TRBJ2-5; D is perhaps TRBD2 (6 bases). The CDR3 has 13 residues. Germline V gives CDR1 LNHDA, CDR2 SQIVND (reference sequence). Trimming stripped 5 bases from V and 6 bases from J, with 13 bases between. CDR3 residues: CASSEGGVQTQYF. The CDR3 DNA sequence: TGTGCCAGTAGTGAAGGCGGGGTTCAGACCCAGTACTTC.

The chain has TRBV19 and TRBJ2-7; perhaps TRBD2 as D (5 bases). Germline values: CDR1 LNHDA, CDR2 SQIVND (reference sequence). This CDR3 is built from 16 residues. Trimming pared 3 bases from V and 2 bases from J, leaving 17 bases between. The CDR3 nucleotides are TGTGCCAGTAGTATCATCCGGACTGGCCGAGCCTACGAGCAGTACTTC. Translating gives CASSIIRTGRAYEQYF.

The genes are TRBV5-6 and TRBJ2-1; D remains ambiguous. Germline CDR1 is SGHDT and CDR2 is YYEEEE. V lost 4 bases to trimming and J lost 1 base, with 9 bases between them. The CDR3 spans 14 residues. The DNA of the CDR3 is TGTGCCAGCAGCAAAAGATGGTCCTACAATGAGCAGTTCTTC. The encoded protein is CASSKRWSYNEQFF.

The chain carries TRBV6-5 and TRBJ1-1; 10 bases are shared with TRBD1. Trimming removed 2 bases from V and 3 bases from J; junction bases left unmatched: 6. The CDR3 is made up of 16 amino acids. The germline CDR1 and CDR2 sequences are MNHEY and SVGAGI. As DNA, the CDR3 is TGTGCCAGCAGTTACGCCGGGACAGGGGAAGACACTGAAGCTTTCTTT. This gives the protein CASSYAGTGEDTEAFF.

This rearrangement joins TRBV9 to TRBJ1-2; TRBD1 aligns across 7 bases. J gave up 0 bases and V 3 bases, and 11 bases lay outside the gene matches. The CDR3 contains 17 residues. Germline loops: CDR1 SGDLS, CDR2 YYNGEE. The CDR3 DNA follows: TGTGCCAGCAGCGGTTCCCCGGGACAGCCCTCTAACTATGGCTACACCTTC. It encodes CASSGSPGQPSNYGYTF. The full variable domain, rest sourced from reference TRBV9 and TRBJ1-2, is DSGVTQTPKHLITATGQRVTLRCSPRSGDLSVYWYQQSLDQGLQFLIQYYNGEERAKGNILERFSAQQFPDLHSELNLSSLELGDSALYFCASSGSPGQPSNYGYTFGSGTRLTVV.

The chain combines TRBV4-1 with TRBJ1-2; 9 nucleotides line up with TRBD1. CDR3 length: 16 amino acids. Germline assignment: CDR1 MGHRA and CDR2 YSYEKL. The V gene end was trimmed by 5 bases and the J gene end by 4 bases; junction bases not matched to a gene: 11. The CDR3 DNA is TGCGCCAGCAGCAGCCCCCTTTTGGGACAGGGCTATGGCTACACCTTC. Its protein product is CASSSPLLGQGYGYTF.